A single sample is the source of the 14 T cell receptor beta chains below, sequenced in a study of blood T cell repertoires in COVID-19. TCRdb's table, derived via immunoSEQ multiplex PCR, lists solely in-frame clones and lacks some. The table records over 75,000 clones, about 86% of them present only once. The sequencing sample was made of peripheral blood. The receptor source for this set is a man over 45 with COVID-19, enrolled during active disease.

CDR3: CASSLPRGEDYGYTF. The CDR3, as DNA: TGTGCCAGCAGCTTGCCAAGGGGCGAGGACTATGGCTACACCTTC. The chain recombines TRBV5-4 with TRBJ1-2, with a weak D call TRBD1 (5 bases). V was cut by 1 base and J by 3 bases, with 13 bases left in between. This CDR3 has 15 residues. Germline CDR1 and CDR2: SGHNT and YYREEE (reference sequence).

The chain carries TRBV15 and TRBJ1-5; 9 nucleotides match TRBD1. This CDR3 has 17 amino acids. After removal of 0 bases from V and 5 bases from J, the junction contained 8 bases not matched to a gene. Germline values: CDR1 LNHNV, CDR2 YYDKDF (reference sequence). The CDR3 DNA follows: TGTGCCACCAGCAGAGATCAACCGGGACAGGGCTATCAGCCCCAGCATTTT. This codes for CATSRDQPGQGYQPQHF.

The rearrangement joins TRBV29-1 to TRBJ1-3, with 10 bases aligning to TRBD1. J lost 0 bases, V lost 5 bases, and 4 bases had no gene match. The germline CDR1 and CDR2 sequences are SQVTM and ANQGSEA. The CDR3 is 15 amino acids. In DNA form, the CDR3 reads TGCAGCGTTCACGGGACAGGGGACTCTGGAAACACCATATATTTT. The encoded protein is CSVHGTGDSGNTIYF.

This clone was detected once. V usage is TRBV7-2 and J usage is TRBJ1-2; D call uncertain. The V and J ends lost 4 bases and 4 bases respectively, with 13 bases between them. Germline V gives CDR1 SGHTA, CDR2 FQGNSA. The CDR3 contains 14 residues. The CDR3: CASSWRAAGYGYTF. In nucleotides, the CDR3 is TGTGCCAGCAGCTGGAGGGCAGCGGGCTATGGCTACACCTTC. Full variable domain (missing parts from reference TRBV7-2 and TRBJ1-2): GAGVSQSPSNKVTEKGKDVELRCDPISGHTALYWYRQSLGQGLEFLIYFQGNSAPDKSGLPSDRFSAERTGGSVSTLTIQRTQQEDSAVYLCASSWRAAGYGYTFGSGTRLTVV.

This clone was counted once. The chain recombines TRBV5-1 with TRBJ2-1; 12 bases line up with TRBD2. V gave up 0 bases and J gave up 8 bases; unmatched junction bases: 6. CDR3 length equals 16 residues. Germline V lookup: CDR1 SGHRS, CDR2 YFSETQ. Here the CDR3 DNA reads TGCGCCAGCAGCTTGGTTTCTAGCGGGGGGGCCTATGAGCAGTTCTTC. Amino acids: CASSLVSSGGAYEQFF.

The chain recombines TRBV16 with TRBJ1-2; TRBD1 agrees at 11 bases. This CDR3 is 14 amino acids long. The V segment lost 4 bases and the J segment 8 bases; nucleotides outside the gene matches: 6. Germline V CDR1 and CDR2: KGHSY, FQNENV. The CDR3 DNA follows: TGTGCCAGCAGCCCACAGGACAGGGGGCTCGGCTACACCTTC. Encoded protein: CASSPQDRGLGYTF.

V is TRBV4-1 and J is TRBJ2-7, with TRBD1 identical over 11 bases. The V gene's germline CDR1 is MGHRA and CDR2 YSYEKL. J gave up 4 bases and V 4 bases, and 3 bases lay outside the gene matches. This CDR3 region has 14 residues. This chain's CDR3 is CASSPDRGPYEQYF. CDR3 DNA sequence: TGCGCCAGCAGCCCGGACAGGGGGCCTTACGAGCAGTACTTC.

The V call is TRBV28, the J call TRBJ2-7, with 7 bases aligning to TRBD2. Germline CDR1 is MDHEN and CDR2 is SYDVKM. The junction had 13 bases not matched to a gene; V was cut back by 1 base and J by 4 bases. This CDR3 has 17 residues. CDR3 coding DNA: TGTGCCAGCAGTTTATTAGGGTCATCTGGCGGGGGATACGAGCAGTACTTC. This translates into CASSLLGSSGGGYEQYF.

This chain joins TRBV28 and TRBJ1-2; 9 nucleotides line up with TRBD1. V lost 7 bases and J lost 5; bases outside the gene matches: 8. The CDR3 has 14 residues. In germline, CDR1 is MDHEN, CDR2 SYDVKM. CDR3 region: CASTVGQGHYGYTF. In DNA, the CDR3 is TGTGCCAGCACCGTGGGACAGGGCCATTATGGCTACACCTTC.

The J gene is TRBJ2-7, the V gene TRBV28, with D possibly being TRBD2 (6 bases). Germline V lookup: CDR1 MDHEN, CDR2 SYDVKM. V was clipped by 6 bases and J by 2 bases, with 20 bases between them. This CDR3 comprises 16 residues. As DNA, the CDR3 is TGTGCCAGCAGCCCCAGCAAAGCGGGCCGCACCTACGAGCAGTACTTC. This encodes CASSPSKAGRTYEQYF.

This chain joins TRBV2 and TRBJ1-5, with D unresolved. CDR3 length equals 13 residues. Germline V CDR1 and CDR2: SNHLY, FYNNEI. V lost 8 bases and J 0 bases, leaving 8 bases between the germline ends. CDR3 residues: CASLADSNQPQHF. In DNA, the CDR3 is TGTGCCAGCCTCGCAGATAGCAATCAGCCCCAGCATTTT.

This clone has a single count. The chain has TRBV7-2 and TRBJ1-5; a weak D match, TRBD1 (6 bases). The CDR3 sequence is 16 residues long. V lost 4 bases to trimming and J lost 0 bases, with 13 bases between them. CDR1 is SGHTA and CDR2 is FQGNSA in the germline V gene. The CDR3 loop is CASSYAGTTSNQPQHF. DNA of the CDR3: TGTGCCAGCAGCTACGCCGGGACAACTAGCAATCAGCCCCAGCATTTT.

The CDR3 nucleotides read TGTGCCAGCGGCACGCGGGCTGGAGAAAAACTGTTTTTT. Translating it yields CASGTRAGEKLFF. The genes are TRBV11-2 and TRBJ1-4; D unclear. The germline V and J ends were trimmed by 8 bases and 8 bases, with 15 bases remaining between them. From germline, CDR1 is SGHAT and CDR2 FQNNGV. This CDR3 has 13 residues.

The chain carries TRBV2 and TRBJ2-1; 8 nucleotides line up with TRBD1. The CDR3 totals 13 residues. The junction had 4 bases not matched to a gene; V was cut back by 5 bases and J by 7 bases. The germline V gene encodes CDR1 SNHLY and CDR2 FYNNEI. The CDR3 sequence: CASSFDRGNEQFF. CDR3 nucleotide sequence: TGTGCCAGCAGTTTTGACAGGGGAAATGAGCAGTTCTTC.